This T cell receptor (beta chain) derives from a study of blood T cells in healthy people across ages. Study findings and constraints: Higher diversity and more naive CD4+ cells were features of long-lived donors, compared to aged donors. Since the PBMCs were unsorted, naive and antigen-experienced cells could not be conclusively compared.

V was pared by 5 bases and J by 0 bases, with 14 bases between. Germline values: CDR1 MNHEY, CDR2 SMNVEV (reference sequence). This CDR3 is 15 amino acids long. It was with a sample-barcoded 5' primer and a J-beta primer mix that a second PCR of roughly 7 to 12 cycles was run. Each sample yielded at least 2.5 million CDR3-containing paired-end reads. MiXCR, applied by TCRdb to the 5' RACE reads, yields one record per CDR3 protein. The sample has 600,000 or so distinct CDR3 sequences, about 45% seen once. As for this clonotype: Its antigen remains unknown.

J is TRBJ2-7 and V is TRBV27; D is possibly TRBD1 (6 bases). What was sequenced was blood. The receptor's source is a man older than 75 in good health. CDR3 coding DNA: TGTGCCAGCAGTCACTACGGCAGGGGCTCCTACGAGCAGTACTTC. The encoded protein is CASSHYGRGSYEQYF.